Given below is one TCR beta chain in context. V shed 6 bases and J shed 3 bases, with 20 bases lying between them. The CDR3 spans 16 residues. From germline, CDR1 is SQVTM and CDR2 ANQGSEA. This specimen belongs to a study of blood T cell repertoires in COVID-19. Study-wide context: Sites across the United States, Italy and Spain contributed samples from acute and convalescent COVID-19.

As handled by the study authors: For nucleated cells, counts were estimated from reference gene primer amplification. Sequenced by immunoSEQ multiplex PCR; TCRdb stores in-frame clones only, minus some. V and J calls and clone size come straight from that table; D and trimming were deduced from the DNA. Here the sample spans some 340,000 clones, around 84% being singletons. Sequencing was performed on peripheral blood. The TCR was taken from a woman under 30 with acute or convalescent COVID-19. The V and J genes are TRBV29-1 and TRBJ2-2; possibly TRBD1 for D (6 bases). The CDR3 DNA is TGCAGCGTCCCCCGGCAAGGGGGAAGGTACACCGGGGAGCTGTTTTTT. As protein: CSVPRQGGRYTGELFF.